This T cell receptor beta chain was identified during a study of cytomegalovirus exposure and HLA in healthy donors. Trimming removed 5 bases from V and 4 bases from J, with 12 bases in between. Germline CDR1 reads GTSNPN; CDR2 reads SVGIG (reference sequence). The CDR3 spans 13 residues. TCRdb's copy holds only in-frame clones and misses some; the assay was immunoSEQ multiplex PCR. The data contain about 250,000 clones, roughly 87% of them singletons. The receptor was derived from a man aged 18 to 30 in good health and CMV-seropositive. Source material: PBMCs. The chain carries TRBV30 and TRBJ1-3, with D unclear. In nucleotides, the CDR3 is TGTGCCTGGGGCCGAGGGTCAGGAAACACCATATATTTT. This gives the protein CAWGRGSGNTIYF.